This TCR beta chain was documented in a study of TIL therapy for anti-PD-1-resistant metastatic lung cancer. Study context: Patients had a median age of 54 years (range about 35-80).

The immunoSEQ assay was v3. Survey-level samples got approximately 1.8 million read pairs; deep-level samples got roughly 5-6.5 million. The method was immunoSEQ multiplex PCR; TCRdb's version includes in-frame clones alone and lacks a portion of them. The top ten clones hold 1.5% to 2% of a sample with nearly 60,000 clones, about 73% of them seen once. The time point is: pre-treatment sample, taken before nivolumab and TIL therapy. Germline V gene sequence: CDR1 MDHEN, CDR2 SYDVKM. This CDR3 is 13 amino acids long. Trimming took off 1 base at V and 4 bases at J, with 7 bases between the two ends. The sequence derives from a person between 25 and 80 years old with non-small cell lung cancer. The chain combines TRBV28 with TRBJ1-2, with D maybe TRBD1 (5 bases). Material: blood, obtained at baseline. Here the CDR3 DNA reads TGTGCCAGCAGTTTATCAGGGCCCTATGGCTACACCTTC. Translation gives CASSLSGPYGYTF.